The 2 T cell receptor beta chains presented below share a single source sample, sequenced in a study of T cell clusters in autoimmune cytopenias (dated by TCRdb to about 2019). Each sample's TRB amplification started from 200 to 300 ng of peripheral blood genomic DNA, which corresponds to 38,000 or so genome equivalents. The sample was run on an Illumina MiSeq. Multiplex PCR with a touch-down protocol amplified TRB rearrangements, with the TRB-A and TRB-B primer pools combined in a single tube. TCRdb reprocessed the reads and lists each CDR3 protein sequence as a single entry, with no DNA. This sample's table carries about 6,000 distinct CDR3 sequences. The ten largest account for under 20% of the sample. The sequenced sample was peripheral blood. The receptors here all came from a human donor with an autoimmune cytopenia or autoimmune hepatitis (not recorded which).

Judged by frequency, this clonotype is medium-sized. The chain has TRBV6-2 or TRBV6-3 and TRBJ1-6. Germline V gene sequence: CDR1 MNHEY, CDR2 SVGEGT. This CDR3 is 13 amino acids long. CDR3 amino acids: CASSYRENSPLHF.

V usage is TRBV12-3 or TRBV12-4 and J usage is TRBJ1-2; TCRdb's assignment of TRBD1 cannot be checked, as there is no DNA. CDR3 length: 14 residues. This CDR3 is CASRDTGGGYGYTF.